The 6 T cell receptor beta chains presented below share a single source sample, sequenced in a study of response to subunit inactivated influenza vaccine. MiXCR was run by TCRdb on the RT-PCR reads, yielding one entry per CDR3 protein. The table lists a few hundred thousand distinct CDR3 sequences, around 13% of them singletons, with around 10% in the top ten. Sequenced here: PBMCs from blood, sampled approximately 13 days after vaccination. The receptors originated from a middle-aged man who received an inactivated influenza vaccine.

The chain is built from TRBV27 and TRBJ2-6; D possibly corresponds to TRBD2 (5 bases). The CDR3 has 15 residues. Trimming shortened V by 7 bases and J by 5 bases, and 15 bases separated the two germline ends. Germline loops: CDR1 MNHEY, CDR2 SMNVEV (reference sequence). The CDR3 loop reads CASTLRGNRANVLTF. The CDR3 DNA follows: TGTGCCAGCACCCTAAGAGGGAATAGGGCCAACGTCCTGACTTTC.

In this sample, this clonotype turned up a few times. The chain couples TRBV4-3 to TRBJ2-2; TRBD2 matches at 7 bases. In germline, CDR1 is LGHNA, CDR2 YSLEER. V trimming: 3 bases; J trimming: 4 bases; junction bases outside the gene matches: 5. The CDR3 runs to 15 residues. As DNA, the CDR3 is TGCGCCAGCAGCCACTGGCGGGGGAGCACCGGGGAGCTGTTTTTT. Amino acid sequence: CASSHWRGSTGELFF.

The table lists this clonotype with a few counts. This chain links TRBV24-1 with TRBJ2-7, with 7 bases that match TRBD1. From germline, CDR1 is KGHDR and CDR2 SFDVKD. There are 15 residues in the CDR3. V lost 3 bases, J lost 4 bases, and 8 bases stayed unmatched. CDR3 in DNA: TGTGCCACCAGTGATACCGGGACAGCTCAATACGAGCAGTACTTC. It yields the protein CATSDTGTAQYEQYF.

The J gene is TRBJ2-3, the V gene TRBV29-1; D possibly corresponds to TRBD2 (6 bases). The CDR3 sequence is 12 residues long. CDR1 is SQVTM and CDR2 is ANQGSEA in the germline V gene. V lost 7 bases and J 7 bases, leaving 15 bases between the germline ends. The CDR3 protein is CSEATGGNTQYF. The DNA of the CDR3 is TGCAGCGAGGCAACTGGGGGGAATACGCAGTATTTT.

This clonotype occurred once. The gene calls are TRBV12-3 or TRBV12-4 and TRBJ1-2; TRBD1 agrees at 11 bases. This CDR3 contains 15 residues. The trim removed 6 bases at V and 4 bases at J, leaving 7 bases unmatched. CDR3 sequence reads: CASSTGDRGFYGYTF. Here the CDR3 DNA reads TGTGCCAGCAGCACCGGGGACAGGGGGTTCTATGGCTACACCTTC.

In its sample, this clonotype was seen a few times. The chain links TRBV6-1 to TRBJ2-5; 12 positions match TRBD2. Germline trimming cut 6 bases from V and 5 bases from J; bases unmatched to any gene: 7. The CDR3 has 15 residues. Germline V gene data show CDR1 as MNHNS and CDR2 as SASEGT. The CDR3: CASRRASGRGETQYF. The CDR3 DNA sequence: TGTGCCAGCAGGAGGGCTAGCGGGAGGGGTGAGACCCAGTACTTC.